Each of the 25 T cell receptor beta chains below was sequenced from the same sample in a study of T and B cells in COVID-19 patients. TRB rearrangements were amplified by multiplex PCR with BIOMED2 TRB-A/B primers. TCRdb re-called the multiplex PCR reads with MiXCR, one entry per CDR3 protein. The sample lists more than 15,000 distinct CDR3 sequences; roughly 32% were seen once. From blood, about 240-550 ng of genomic DNA served as TRB template. Sequencing input: blood. These receptors all stem from a human donor with active COVID-19.

The chain joins TRBV5-1 to TRBJ2-3, with 8 bases lining up with TRBD2. This CDR3 spans 20 amino acids. CDR1 and CDR2 (germline): SGHRS, YFSETQ. The V gene end was trimmed by 1 base and the J gene end by 2 bases; junction bases not matched to a gene: 18. CDR3 region: CASSLFIPAGDRRDTDTQYF. The CDR3 DNA follows: TGCGCCAGCAGCTTGTTCATCCCAGCGGGGGATAGACGTGACACAGATACGCAGTATTTT.

The chain uses TRBV7-9 and TRBJ2-3; TRBD2 matches 12 bases. CDR1 and CDR2 (germline): SEHNR, FQNEAQ (reference sequence). The CDR3 runs to 17 residues. With V trimmed by 1 base and J by 4 bases, 6 bases remained unmatched. This chain's CDR3 is CASSLGGLAGNSDTQYF. The CDR3, as DNA: TGTGCCAGCAGCTTAGGAGGACTAGCGGGGAATTCAGATACGCAGTATTTT.

By its share, this clonotype is medium-sized. The CDR3 loop is CSVEDEGLLGSYNEQFF. Here the CDR3 DNA reads TGCAGCGTTGAAGATGAAGGTCTCTTGGGGTCCTACAATGAGCAGTTCTTC. The V call is TRBV29-1, the J call TRBJ2-1; no definite D call. V lost 0 bases and J 1 base, leaving 16 bases between the germline ends. This CDR3 region has 17 residues. Germline CDR1 is SQVTM and CDR2 is ANQGSEA.

This clonotype is judged medium-sized. The chain recombines TRBV29-1 with TRBJ2-1, with TRBD1 identical over 9 bases. The CDR3 covers 14 residues. CDR1 is SQVTM and CDR2 is ANQGSEA in the germline V gene. Trimming took 6 bases from V and 6 from J; bases not matched to a gene: 9. Here the CDR3 reads CSVHMTGGINEQFF. Here the CDR3 DNA reads TGCAGCGTCCATATGACAGGGGGAATCAATGAGCAGTTCTTC.

This clonotype was found many times. This chain joins TRBV11-1 and TRBJ2-2; weak D call: TRBD1 (6 bases). The CDR3 runs to 16 residues. Germline lookup yields CDR1 SGHAT and CDR2 FQDESV (reference sequence). Trimming took off 1 base at V and 9 bases at J, with 18 bases between the two ends. CDR3 DNA: TGTGCCAGCAGCTTAGGGGGGCCGCCTCAGGGCCGGGAGCTGTTTTTT. It yields the protein CASSLGGPPQGRELFF.

The J gene is TRBJ1-3, the V gene TRBV19, with D perhaps matching TRBD1 (5 bases). The V end was cut by 2 bases, the J end by 2 bases, with 10 bases between. Germline V gene lookup returns CDR1 LNHDA and CDR2 SQIVND (reference sequence). The CDR3 length is 15 residues. The CDR3 region has the DNA TGTGCCAGTAGTATATGGGGCAACGCTGGAAACACCATATATTTT. Encoded protein: CASSIWGNAGNTIYF.

There are a few counts of this clonotype. The chain joins TRBV6-5 to TRBJ2-3; TRBD1 might be the D (6 bases). The CDR3 has 14 amino acids. Germline CDR1 reads MNHEY; CDR2 reads SVGAGI. Trimming removed 3 bases at V and 1 base at J, with 8 bases between. The CDR3 region has the DNA TGTGCCAGCAGTTATGGACAGCGCACAGATACGCAGTATTTT. The encoded protein is CASSYGQRTDTQYF.

V and J are TRBV6-2 or TRBV6-3 and TRBJ2-2; no clear D gene. V lost 2 bases and J lost 8, with 9 bases in between. The germline gives CDR1 MNHEY, CDR2 SVGEGT. The CDR3 is 13 amino acids. For the CDR3, the DNA is TGTGCCAGCAGTTACCGGGTTACAGGGGAGCTGTTTTTT. Amino acids: CASSYRVTGELFF.

This chain joins TRBV2 and TRBJ2-1, with TRBD2 identical over 9 bases. This CDR3 region has 15 residues. Germline lookup yields CDR1 SNHLY and CDR2 FYNNEI. V was clipped by 8 bases and J by 5 bases; unmatched bases: 10. In DNA form, the CDR3 reads TGTGCCAGCGTTATCCGCGGGGGGGCTGACAATGAGCAGTTCTTC. Translation: CASVIRGGADNEQFF.

Judged by abundance, this clonotype is medium-sized. The rearrangement uses TRBV29-1 and TRBJ2-5; maybe TRBD1 (6 bases). Germline CDR1 reads SQVTM; CDR2 reads ANQGSEA. The CDR3 length is 13 residues. V was clipped by 3 bases and J by 2 bases, with 10 bases between them. CDR3 nucleotide sequence: TGCAGCGTTGACGGGACAACACAAGAGACCCAGTACTTC. Protein product: CSVDGTTQETQYF.

By share, this clonotype ranks as medium-sized. This chain joins TRBV13 and TRBJ1-2; D is unclear. The germline V gene encodes CDR1 PRHDT and CDR2 FYEKMQ (reference sequence). The CDR3 is made up of 13 amino acids. The germline V and J ends were trimmed by 0 bases and 3 bases, with 5 bases remaining between them. The CDR3 sequence: CASSLGKDYGYTF. CDR3 bases: TGTGCCAGCAGCTTAGGGAAGGACTATGGCTACACCTTC.

The chain employs TRBV5-1 and TRBJ1-6, with D uncertain. Looked up from germline, CDR1 is SGHRS and CDR2 is YFSETQ. This CDR3 is 18 amino acids long. V was shortened by 0 bases and J by 0 bases, with 13 bases between the two germline ends. CDR3 residues: CASSLGAALSSYNSPLHF. The CDR3 nucleotides read TGCGCCAGCAGCTTGGGGGCAGCCCTTAGCTCCTATAATTCACCCCTCCACTTT. The whole variable domain, filled in from reference TRBV5-1 and TRBJ1-6, reads KAGVTQTPRYLIKTRGQQVTLSCSPISGHRSVSWYQQTPGQGLQFLFEYFSETQRNKGNFPGRFSGRQFSNSRSEMNVSTLELGDSALYLCASSLGAALSSYNSPLHFGNGTRLTVT.

The chain employs TRBV12-5 and TRBJ2-3; TRBD2 is a possible D gene (6 bases). The CDR3 is 15 amino acids. The germline V and J ends were trimmed by 4 bases and 2 bases, with 13 bases remaining between them. Germline V gene lookup returns CDR1 LGHNT and CDR2 FRNRAP. DNA of the CDR3: TGTGCTAGTGGTTCCGGGACGGACTACACAGATACGCAGTATTTT. It specifies CASGSGTDYTDTQYF. The full variable domain, completed using reference TRBV12-5 and TRBJ2-3, is DARVTQTPRHKVTEMGQEVTMRCQPILGHNTVFWYRQTMMQGLELLAYFRNRAPLDDSGMPKDRFSAEMPDATLATLKIQPSEPRDSAVYFCASGSGTDYTDTQYFGPGTRLTVL.

The chain has TRBV7-6 and TRBJ2-5; TRBD2 matches 11 bases. This CDR3 is built from 15 residues. With V trimmed by 4 bases and J by 7 bases, 8 bases remained unmatched. The germline V gene has CDR1 SGHVS and CDR2 FNYEAQ. CDR3 nucleotide sequence: TGTGCCAGCAGCTCCTCTAGCGGGGGGCACATGACCCAGTACTTC. This codes for CASSSSSGGHMTQYF.

With regard to this clonotype: Being one base from a much bigger clone, this may be a read error. V and J are TRBV29-1 and TRBJ2-5, with D possibly TRBD2 on 6 matching bases. This CDR3 has 13 residues. Germline CDR1 reads SQVTM; CDR2 reads ANQGSEA. The CDR3 reads CSAEPTEGKTQYF. In nucleotides, the CDR3 is TGCAGCGCTGAACCCACGGAGGGAAAGACCCAGTACTTC.

V and J are TRBV6-2 or TRBV6-3 and TRBJ2-5; TRBD2 matches at 8 bases. The germline gives CDR1 MNHEY, CDR2 SVGEGT. The CDR3 is made up of 17 amino acids. V was clipped by 3 bases and J by 2 bases; unmatched bases: 11. CDR3 sequence (DNA): TGTGCCAGCAGTTATCCTACCGGGGCGGGGGGTCAAGAGACCCAGTACTTC. It codes for CASSYPTGAGGQETQYF.

By its share, this clonotype is medium-sized. The rearrangement joins TRBV19 to TRBJ2-1; D perhaps matches TRBD1 (5 bases). Deletions cut 3 bases from V and 0 bases from J, with 9 bases between. Germline loops: CDR1 LNHDA, CDR2 SQIVND (reference sequence). The CDR3 contains 15 residues. CDR3 bases: TGTGCCAGTAGTATCGACAGTAGCTCCTACAATGAGCAGTTCTTC. Its translation is CASSIDSSSYNEQFF.

This clonotype is medium-sized by share. The chain couples TRBV19 to TRBJ2-3, with 10 bases lining up with TRBD1. Germline V gene sequence: CDR1 LNHDA, CDR2 SQIVND (reference sequence). This CDR3 region has 18 residues. With V trimmed by 5 bases and J by 0 bases, 11 bases remained unmatched. The CDR3 region is CASSPPPPGQGSTDTQYF. CDR3 nucleotide sequence: TGTGCCAGTAGTCCCCCACCCCCGGGACAGGGGAGCACAGATACGCAGTATTTT.

The chain uses TRBV27 and TRBJ1-1; D is possibly TRBD1 (5 bases). Trimming removed 3 bases from V and 1 base from J, with 18 bases in between. Germline V gene sequence: CDR1 MNHEY, CDR2 SMNVEV (reference sequence). The CDR3 spans 17 residues. DNA for the CDR3: TGTGCCAGCAGTTTCCGAGGGGAGGGGCCGAAGAACACTGAAGCTTTCTTT. It translates to CASSFRGEGPKNTEAFF.

DNA of the CDR3: TGTGCCAGCAGCGCACTACTAGCGGGGGGGCCTAACGACTACGAGCAGTACGTC. Encoded protein: CASSALLAGGPNDYEQYV. J is TRBJ2-7 and V is TRBV5-4; 13 bases are shared with TRBD2. The CDR3 length is 18 residues. Trimming cost V 4 bases and J 3 bases; bases outside gene matches: 13. The germline V gene has CDR1 SGHNT and CDR2 YYREEE (reference sequence).

The chain recombines TRBV6-5 with TRBJ2-2; tentatively, D is TRBD1 (5 bases). V was shortened by 7 bases and J by 4 bases, with 16 bases between the two germline ends. CDR3 length: 15 amino acids. Germline lookup yields CDR1 MNHEY and CDR2 SVGAGI. CDR3 coding DNA: TGTGCCAGCACCTTGACAGACTCCGGCACCGGGGAGCTGTTTTTT. Translating gives CASTLTDSGTGELFF.

The chain links TRBV7-6 to TRBJ2-7; tentatively, D is TRBD1 (6 bases). CDR1 and CDR2 (germline): SGHVS, FNYEAQ. This CDR3 is 15 amino acids long. Trimming removed 1 base from V and 1 base from J, with 11 bases in between. CDR3 in DNA: TGTGCCAGCAGCTTAGTTGCAGGGACATCCTACGAGCAGTACTTC. Protein: CASSLVAGTSYEQYF.

This chain uses TRBV18 with TRBJ1-6, with D tentatively TRBD1 (5 bases). The CDR3 has 15 residues. CDR1 KGHSH and CDR2 LQKENI come from the germline V gene. Between the trimmed V and J ends, which lost 4 bases and 2 bases, there was a span of 9 bases. CDR3 amino acids: CASSLGGTYNSPLHF. Here the CDR3 DNA reads TGTGCCAGCTCACTTGGGGGGACCTATAATTCACCCCTCCACTTT. The variable domain in full, completed from reference TRBV18 and TRBJ1-6, reads NAGVMQNPRHLVRRRGQEARLRCSPMKGHSHVYWYRQLPEEGLKFMVYLQKENIIDESGMPKERFSAEFPKEGPSILRIQQVVRGDSAAYFCASSLGGTYNSPLHFGNGTRLTVT.

This clonotype was recorded a few times. The J gene is TRBJ1-4, the V gene TRBV6-5; TRBD1 agrees at 11 bases. Germline V gene lookup returns CDR1 MNHEY and CDR2 SVGAGI. V shed 2 bases and J 6 bases; nucleotides not matched to a gene: 2. The CDR3 runs 15 residues. The CDR3 region is CASSYPGQGDEKLFF. In DNA, the CDR3 is TGTGCCAGCAGTTACCCGGGACAGGGGGATGAAAAACTGTTTTTT.

By share, this clonotype counts as medium-sized. This rearrangement joins TRBV13 to TRBJ2-1; D gene uncertain. CDR3 length: 16 amino acids. Deletions cut 1 base from V and 4 bases from J, with 14 bases between. In germline, CDR1 is PRHDT, CDR2 FYEKMQ (reference sequence). The CDR3 region is CASSLVRTGAYNEQFF. For the CDR3, the DNA is TGTGCCAGCAGCTTAGTCCGGACGGGTGCGTACAATGAGCAGTTCTTC.